This T cell receptor (beta chain) was profiled in a study of blood T cells in healthy people across ages. Overall study results and limits: It was the long-lived donors that had more naive CD4+ cells and higher diversity than aged donors.

A second PCR, run for about 7 to 12 cycles, used a sample-barcoded 5' primer plus a J-beta primer mix. TCRdb re-called the 5' RACE reads with MiXCR, one entry per CDR3 protein. The profile covers approximately 1.5 million distinct CDR3 sequences, with 40% to 45% appearing a single time and about 3.8% taken by the ten largest. Every donor gave ten milliliters of peripheral blood. Each sample yielded at least 6 million isolated PBMCs. The extraction recovered at least 5 micrograms of total RNA per sample. Only a few counts were recorded for this clonotype. The antigen remains unidentified. Germline V gene data show CDR1 as KGHDR and CDR2 as SFDVKD. The CDR3 has 14 amino acids.

What was sequenced was blood. The genes are TRBV24-1 and TRBJ2-5, with 10 bases that match TRBD2. Gene TRBJ2-7 matches the end of the DNA better, so the J call may be wrong. This receptor was taken from a woman under 30 in good health. CDR3 in amino acids: CATSFQAGGNEQYF. The CDR3 coding sequence is TGTGCCACCAGTTTTCAAGCGGGGGGGAACGAGCAGTACTTC.